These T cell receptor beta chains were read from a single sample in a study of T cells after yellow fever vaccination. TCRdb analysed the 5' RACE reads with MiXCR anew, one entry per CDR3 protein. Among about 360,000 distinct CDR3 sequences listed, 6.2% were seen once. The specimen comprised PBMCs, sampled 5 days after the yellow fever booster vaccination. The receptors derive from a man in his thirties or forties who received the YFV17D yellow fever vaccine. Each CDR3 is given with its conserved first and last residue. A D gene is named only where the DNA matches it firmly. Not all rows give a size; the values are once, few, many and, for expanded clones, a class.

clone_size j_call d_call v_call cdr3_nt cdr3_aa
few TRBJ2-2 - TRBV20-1 TGCAGTGCTCGTAGCCCCACCGGGGAGCTGTTTTTT CSARSPTGELFF
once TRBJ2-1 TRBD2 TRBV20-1 TGCAGTGCCCGAGGACTAGCGGGAGACCTTGGTGAGCAGTTCTTC CSARGLAGDLGEQFF
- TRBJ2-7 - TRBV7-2 TGTGCCAGCAGCTTATCGACCTGGTCCTACGAGCAGTACTTC CASSLSTWSYEQYF
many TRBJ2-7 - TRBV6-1 TGTGCCAGCAGAGCTTCAGGCTCAACCTACGAGCAGTACTTC CASRASGSTYEQYF
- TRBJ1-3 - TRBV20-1 TGCAGTGTATCAGGGTCTGGAAACACCATATATTTT CSVSGSGNTIYF
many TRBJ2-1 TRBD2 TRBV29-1 TGCAGCGTTCGTCCGCCTAGCGGGAGCCATGAGCAGTTCTTC CSVRPPSGSHEQFF
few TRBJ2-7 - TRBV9 TGTGCCAGCAGTGAAGACGTTTACTCCTACGAGCAGTACTTC CASSEDVYSYEQYF
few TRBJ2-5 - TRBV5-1 TGCGCCAGCAGCTTAAAGAGCACCCAAGAGACCCAGTACTTC CASSLKSTQETQYF
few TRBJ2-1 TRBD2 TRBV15 TGTGCCACCAGCAGGGAAGCGGGAGGACGCTACAATGAGCAGTTCTTC CATSREAGGRYNEQFF
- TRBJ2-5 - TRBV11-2 TGTGCCAGCAGCCCCTGGGAGGTTTTTCCGTCGAACCAAGAGACCCAGTACTTC CASSPWEVFPSNQETQYF
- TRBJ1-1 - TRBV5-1 TGCGCCAGCAGCTTGGATACGGGGACTGAAGCTTTCTTT CASSLDTGTEAFF
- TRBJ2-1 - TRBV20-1 TGCAGTGCTGCGGGGGCCCCGTACAGCTCCTACAATGAGCAGTTCTTC CSAAGAPYSSYNEQFF
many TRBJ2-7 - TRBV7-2 TGTGCCAGCAGCTTAGTCGCGGTTACGGAGTACGAGCAGTACTTC CASSLVAVTEYEQYF
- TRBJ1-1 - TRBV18 TGTGCCAGCTCACGGGGCAGGGCGTTAGAAACTGAAGCTTTCTTT CASSRGRALETEAFF
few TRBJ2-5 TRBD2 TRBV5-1 TGCGCCACTGGGACTAGCGGAGCTCGAGAGACCCAGTACTTC CATGTSGARETQYF
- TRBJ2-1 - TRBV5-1 TGCGCCAGCAGTTCTCCATTAACAGGGGGGGCCAATGAGCAGTTCTTC CASSSPLTGGANEQFF
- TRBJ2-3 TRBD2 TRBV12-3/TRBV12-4 TGTGCCAGCAGTTCCCAACTAGCGGGAGGGAGCACAGATACGCAGTATTTT CASSSQLAGGSTDTQYF
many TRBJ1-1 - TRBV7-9 TGTGCCAGCAGCGGGGCGGACGGTCGAGTTGAAGCTTTCTTT CASSGADGRVEAFF
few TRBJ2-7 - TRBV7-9 TGTGCCAGCAGCTTAGCGGGATTCGGCGAGCAGTACTTC CASSLAGFGEQYF
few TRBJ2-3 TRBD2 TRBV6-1 TGTGCCAGCACCGAGAGCGGGGTTTCTACAGATACGCAGTATTTT CASTESGVSTDTQYF
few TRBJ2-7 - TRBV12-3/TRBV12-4 TGTGCCAGCAGTCCGGATCCAGTCTACGAGCAGTACTTC CASSPDPVYEQYF
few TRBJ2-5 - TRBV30 TGTGCCTGGAGTGTTCAGCAAGAGACCCAGTACTTC CAWSVQQETQYF
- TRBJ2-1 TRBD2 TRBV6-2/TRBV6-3 TGTGCCAGCAGTAGCGTAACTAGCGGCTACAATGAGCAGTTCTTC CASSSVTSGYNEQFF
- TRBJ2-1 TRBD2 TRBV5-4 TGTGCCAGCAGCTACGGGACTAGCGGGCACTACAATGAGCAGTTCTTC CASSYGTSGHYNEQFF
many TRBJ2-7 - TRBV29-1 TGCAGCGTTGAGGCCGGAGACGGGGACGGCGAGCAGTACTTC CSVEAGDGDGEQYF
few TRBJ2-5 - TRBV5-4 TGTGCCAGCAGCTTGGTGGGGTGGGGAGAGACCCAGTACTTC CASSLVGWGETQYF
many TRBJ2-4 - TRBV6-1 TGTGCCAGCAGGCAGGTAGTAGCCAAAAACATTCAGTACTTC CASRQVVAKNIQYF
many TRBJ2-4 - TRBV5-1 TGCGCCAGCAGCTTCGGGGCACAGGTCAAAAACATTCAGTACTTC CASSFGAQVKNIQYF
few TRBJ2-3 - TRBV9 TGTGCCAGCAGCGTCCTCGCTGGGGCGAGCACAGATACGCAGTATTTT CASSVLAGASTDTQYF
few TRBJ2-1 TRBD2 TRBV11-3 TGTGCCAGCAGCTTAGGCCCTAGCGGGGCTTACAATGAGCAGTTCTTC CASSLGPSGAYNEQFF